Sequencing of this TCR beta chain was carried out in a study of STAT5B mutations in CD4+ large granular lymphocyte leukemia. This clone has more than one count but fewer than ten. The assay was run at survey level. Assay used: immunoSEQ multiplex PCR; TCRdb lists only in-frame clones, some missing. The top ten hold roughly 0.48% of the sample, which has under 40,000 clones, 60% to 80% seen once. The ends were cut back, 4 bases at V and 2 bases at J, with 9 bases in the middle. Germline V lookup: CDR1 SGHKS, CDR2 YYEKEE (reference sequence). The CDR3 is 13 amino acids. The source is a human donor in good health. The sample was CD4+ T cells from blood buffy coats. This chain joins TRBV5-5 and TRBJ1-2, with D unresolved. The CDR3 sequence is CASSPTVNYGYTF. Written as DNA, the CDR3 is TGTGCCAGCAGCCCGACGGTAAACTATGGCTACACCTTC.